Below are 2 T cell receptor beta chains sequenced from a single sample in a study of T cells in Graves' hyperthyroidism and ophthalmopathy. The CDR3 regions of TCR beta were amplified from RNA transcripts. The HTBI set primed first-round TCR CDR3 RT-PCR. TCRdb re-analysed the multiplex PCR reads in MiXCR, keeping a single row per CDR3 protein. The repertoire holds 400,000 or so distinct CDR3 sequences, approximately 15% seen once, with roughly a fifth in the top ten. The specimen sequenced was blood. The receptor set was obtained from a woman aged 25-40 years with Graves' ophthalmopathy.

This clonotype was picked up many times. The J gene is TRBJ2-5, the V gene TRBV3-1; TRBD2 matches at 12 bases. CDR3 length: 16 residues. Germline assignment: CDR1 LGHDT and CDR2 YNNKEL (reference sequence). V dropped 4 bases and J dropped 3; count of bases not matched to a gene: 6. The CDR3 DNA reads TGTGCCAGCAGCCTCGCACGACTAGCGGGAGAAGAGACCCAGTACTTC. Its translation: CASSLARLAGEETQYF.

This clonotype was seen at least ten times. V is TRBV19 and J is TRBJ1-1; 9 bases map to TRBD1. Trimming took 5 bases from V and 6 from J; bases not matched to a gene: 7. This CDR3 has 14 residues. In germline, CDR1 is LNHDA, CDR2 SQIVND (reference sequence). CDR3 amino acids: CASSPQDRGSEAFF. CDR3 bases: TGTGCCAGTAGTCCTCAGGACAGGGGCTCTGAAGCTTTCTTT.